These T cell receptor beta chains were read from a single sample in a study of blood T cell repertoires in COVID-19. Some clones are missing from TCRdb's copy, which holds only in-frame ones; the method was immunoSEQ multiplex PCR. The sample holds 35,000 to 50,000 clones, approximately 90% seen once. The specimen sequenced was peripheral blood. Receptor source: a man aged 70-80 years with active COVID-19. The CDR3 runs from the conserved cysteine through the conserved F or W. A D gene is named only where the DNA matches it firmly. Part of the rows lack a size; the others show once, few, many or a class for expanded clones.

cdr3_aa: CASSPSGGSYEQYF; cdr3_nt: TGTGCCAGCAGCCCTAGCGGGGGATCTTACGAGCAGTACTTC; clone_size: .; d_call: TRBD2; v_call: TRBV3-1/TRBV3-2; j_call: TRBJ2-7
cdr3_aa: CSVEASGGITGANVLTF; cdr3_nt: TGCAGCGTCGAGGCTAGCGGGGGGATCACTGGGGCCAACGTCCTGACTTTC; clone_size: .; d_call: TRBD2; v_call: TRBV29-1; j_call: TRBJ2-6
cdr3_aa: CASSGDRNTEAFF; cdr3_nt: TGTGCCAGCAGCGGAGACAGGAACACTGAAGCTTTCTTT; clone_size: .; d_call: .; v_call: TRBV7-2; j_call: TRBJ1-1
cdr3_aa: CASSRGVWESTDTQYF; cdr3_nt: TGCGCCAGCAGCCGCGGAGTTTGGGAGAGCACAGATACGCAGTATTTT; clone_size: .; d_call: .; v_call: TRBV4-3; j_call: TRBJ2-3
cdr3_aa: CASSQEGAFGQRLTNEKLFF; cdr3_nt: TGTGCCAGCAGCCAAGAGGGCGCCTTTGGACAAAGGCTCACTAATGAAAAACTGTTTTTT; clone_size: .; d_call: .; v_call: TRBV3-1/TRBV3-2; j_call: TRBJ1-4
cdr3_aa: CASSFRTSGGAEGYEQYF; cdr3_nt: TGTGCCAGCAGTTTCCGGACTAGCGGGGGGGCCGAAGGGTACGAGCAGTACTTC; clone_size: few; d_call: TRBD2; v_call: TRBV27; j_call: TRBJ2-7
cdr3_aa: CASSPRDRGNTGELFF; cdr3_nt: TGTGCCAGCAGCCCTCGGGACAGGGGGAACACCGGGGAGCTGTTTTTT; clone_size: .; d_call: .; v_call: TRBV21-1; j_call: TRBJ2-2
cdr3_aa: CASRLLPPGGNTIYF; cdr3_nt: TGTGCCAGTAGGCTACTTCCCCCGGGTGGAAACACCATATATTTT; clone_size: .; d_call: .; v_call: TRBV19; j_call: TRBJ1-3
cdr3_aa: CSVVVGLAGNYEQFF; cdr3_nt: TGCAGCGTTGTAGTGGGACTAGCGGGGAATTATGAGCAGTTCTTC; clone_size: .; d_call: TRBD2; v_call: TRBV29-1; j_call: TRBJ2-1
cdr3_aa: CASSPSATGEKLFF; cdr3_nt: TGCGCCAGCAGCCCCAGCGCGACAGGGGAAAAACTGTTTTTT; clone_size: .; d_call: TRBD1; v_call: TRBV4-3; j_call: TRBJ1-4
cdr3_aa: CASSHSDRDTGELFF; cdr3_nt: TGTGCCAGCAGTCACTCAGACAGGGATACCGGGGAGCTGTTTTTT; clone_size: .; d_call: TRBD1; v_call: TRBV27; j_call: TRBJ2-2
cdr3_aa: CASSTNRGGPAGEAFF; cdr3_nt: TGCGCCAGCAGCACCAACAGGGGGGGACCAGCGGGTGAAGCTTTCTTT; clone_size: .; d_call: TRBD1; v_call: TRBV5-1; j_call: TRBJ1-1
cdr3_aa: CASSQELRRGNTGELFF; cdr3_nt: TGTGCCAGCAGCCAAGAGCTTAGGCGGGGGAACACCGGGGAGCTGTTTTTT; clone_size: .; d_call: .; v_call: TRBV16; j_call: TRBJ2-2
cdr3_aa: CASSLRRGLNEQFF; cdr3_nt: TGTGCCAGCAGCCTACGAAGAGGGCTGAATGAGCAGTTCTTC; clone_size: .; d_call: .; v_call: TRBV6-6; j_call: TRBJ2-1
cdr3_aa: CASSYGDLGGGTDTQYF; cdr3_nt: TGTGCCAGCAGTTATGGGGACCTCGGGGGGGGCACAGATACGCAGTATTTT; clone_size: .; d_call: TRBD2; v_call: TRBV6-2/TRBV6-3; j_call: TRBJ2-3
cdr3_aa: CASSVGTTSTDTQYF; cdr3_nt: TGTGCCAGCAGCGTAGGAACAACCAGCACAGATACGCAGTATTTT; clone_size: .; d_call: .; v_call: TRBV9; j_call: TRBJ2-3
cdr3_aa: CASSNRQYTEAFF; cdr3_nt: TGTGCCAGTAGTAACAGGCAGTACACTGAAGCTTTCTTT; clone_size: .; d_call: .; v_call: TRBV19; j_call: TRBJ1-1
cdr3_aa: CASTPMDRGVSVGYTF; cdr3_nt: TGTGCCAGCACCCCTATGGACAGGGGGGTTAGCGTCGGCTACACCTTC; clone_size: .; d_call: TRBD1; v_call: TRBV27; j_call: TRBJ1-2
cdr3_aa: CASSEGRRGVGNTEAFF; cdr3_nt: TGTGCCAGCAGTGAAGGCCGACGGGGGGTGGGAAACACTGAAGCTTTCTTT; clone_size: .; d_call: .; v_call: TRBV25-1; j_call: TRBJ1-1
cdr3_aa: CATRRGGPQETQYF; cdr3_nt: TGTGCCACCAGGCGGGGGGGGCCTCAAGAGACCCAGTACTTC; clone_size: .; d_call: TRBD2; v_call: TRBV6-5; j_call: TRBJ2-5
cdr3_aa: CASSQDRSGSGELFF; cdr3_nt: TGTGCCAGCAGCCAAGATAGAAGCGGCTCCGGGGAGCTGTTTTTT; clone_size: .; d_call: .; v_call: TRBV3-1/TRBV3-2; j_call: TRBJ2-2
cdr3_aa: CASSYSTGQGDGYTF; cdr3_nt: TGTGCCAGCAGTTACTCGACGGGACAGGGGGATGGCTACACCTTC; clone_size: .; d_call: TRBD1; v_call: TRBV6-2/TRBV6-3; j_call: TRBJ1-2
cdr3_aa: CASSQRDRGSYNEQFF; cdr3_nt: TGTGCCAGCAGCCAACGGGACAGGGGGTCCTACAATGAGCAGTTCTTC; clone_size: .; d_call: TRBD1; v_call: TRBV7-2; j_call: TRBJ2-1